This T cell receptor (beta chain) derives from a study of regulatory T cells in long-lasting Graves disease. General study findings and limits: With a small sample size, accuracy may have been reduced. Persistent disease exhibited a predilection for TRBV28, TRBJ1-2 and TRBJ2-5.

Library construction for TCR beta used iRepertoire HTBI primers and Arm-PCR of CDR3 regions. TCRdb analysed the multiplex PCR reads with MiXCR anew, one entry per CDR3 protein. This sample has some 330,000 distinct CDR3 sequences, with roughly 24% found just once. This CDR3 region has 19 residues. From germline, CDR1 is MNHEY and CDR2 SVGEGT. V lost 5 bases to trimming and J lost 0 bases; unmatched junction nucleotides: 16. Described time point: persistent/refractory GD, antithyroid drugs over 5 years with positive TRAb. PBMC RNA served as the TCR library source. As for this clonotype: Its target is not known.

The input for sequencing was peripheral blood mononuclear cells (PBMCs), taken when the disease was refractory, from a patient treated with antithyroid drugs. This TCR was sampled from a woman in her 40s with Graves disease. The chain couples TRBV6-2 or TRBV6-3 to TRBJ2-4, with 7 bases matching TRBD1. The CDR3 region has the DNA TGTGCCAGCAGTCATGCTGACAGGGCAAATTCTTTAGCCAAAAACATTCAGTACTTC. Translation: CASSHADRANSLAKNIQYF.